This TCR beta chain was documented in a study of cytomegalovirus exposure and HLA in healthy donors. The CDR3 loop spans 17 amino acids. V lost 3 bases and J lost 7, with 22 bases in between. Germline V lookup: CDR1 SGHAT, CDR2 FQNNGV. Worth noting for this clone: No antigen is known for it.

Using immunoSEQ multiplex PCR, the repertoire was profiled, and TCRdb retains in-frame clones only, with some absent. The sample lists roughly 150,000 clones, over 85% occurring once. Broader study findings: Cytomegalovirus-associated status was assigned to 150 to 200 TCR beta chains. Testing in vitro showed a few CMV-associated chains specific for CMV antigens.

The TCR sequence derives from a young woman in good health and CMV-seropositive. Sequenced material: PBMCs. The V and J genes are TRBV11-2 and TRBJ2-1; tentatively, D is TRBD2 (5 bases). The CDR3, as DNA: TGTGCCAGCAGCTTCTCCTCCTCGTGGGTGTCGGGAAATGAGCAGTTCTTC. Its protein product is CASSFSSSWVSGNEQFF.